The next 22 T cell receptor beta chains were all read from a single sample in a study of blood T cells in healthy people across ages (dated by TCRdb to 2013 to 2016). The library was prepared using 5' RACE. Sequencer: Illumina HiSeq 2500. The second PCR ran for roughly 7 to 11 cycles and used a J-beta primer mix along with a sample-barcoded 5' primer. In-frame beta chains were kept once TCRdb had trimmed the public reads at Q25 with fastp and called clones with MiXCR. Every entry covers one CDR3 protein and lists the most common genes and DNA from its rows. For this sample the table gives 650,000 to 900,000 distinct CDR3 sequences, of which approximately 65% were detected only once. The top ten clonotypes cover 25% to 30% of the sample. Sequencing used blood. All receptors derive from a man aged 25-45 years in good health.

J is TRBJ2-1 and V is TRBV19; TRBD2 agrees at 8 bases. Germline V gives CDR1 LNHDA, CDR2 SQIVND (reference sequence). The V segment lost 2 bases and the J segment 3 bases; nucleotides outside the gene matches: 6. The CDR3 spans 16 residues. CDR3 nucleotide sequence: TGTGCCAGTAGTATATGGGTCCGGGGGGGCTACAATGAGCAGTTCTTC. It codes for CASSIWVRGGYNEQFF.

In its sample, this clonotype was seen a few times. The gene calls are TRBV9 and TRBJ2-1; the match to TRBD2 covers 8 bases. In germline, CDR1 is SGDLS, CDR2 YYNGEE. CDR3 length: 15 amino acids. The V and J ends lost 4 bases and 4 bases, in that order; junction bases with no gene match: 7. CDR3 loop: CASSTSGGPYNEQFF. The CDR3 DNA is TGTGCCAGCAGCACCTCGGGGGGGCCTTACAATGAGCAGTTCTTC.

This clonotype was seen a single time. The chain employs TRBV12-3 or TRBV12-4 and TRBJ1-1; D is possibly TRBD1 (5 bases). V was cut by 5 bases and J by 0 bases, with 13 bases left in between. This CDR3 spans 15 amino acids. The CDR3 coding sequence is TGTGCCAGCAGTCCAATGGGGGGAGTGAACACTGAAGCTTTCTTT. Amino acid sequence: CASSPMGGVNTEAFF.

This chain uses TRBV12-3 or TRBV12-4 with TRBJ2-1; TRBD2 matches at 14 bases. This CDR3 region has 16 residues. The trim removed 1 base at V and 7 bases at J, leaving 3 bases unmatched. In nucleotides, the CDR3 is TGTGCCAGCAGTTTAGAGGGACTAGCGGGAGAAAATGAGCAGTTCTTC. Protein product: CASSLEGLAGENEQFF.

The V gene is TRBV4-3, the J gene TRBJ2-7; 8 positions match TRBD1. The CDR3 length is 16 residues. Germline CDR1 and CDR2: LGHNA and YSLEER. The V and J ends lost 4 bases and 6 bases, in that order; junction bases with no gene match: 14. The DNA for the CDR3 is TGCGCCAGCAGCCTTGGGGCAGGGGGCTATTGGAGCGAGCAGTACTTC. Protein: CASSLGAGGYWSEQYF.

This clonotype was detected a few times. This rearrangement joins TRBV28 to TRBJ2-4; D is uncertain. CDR1 MDHEN and CDR2 SYDVKM come from the germline V gene. The CDR3 contains 14 residues. Between the trimmed V and J ends, which lost 1 base and 3 bases, there was a span of 7 bases. The CDR3 sequence is CASSLYGVKNIQYF. CDR3 in DNA: TGTGCCAGCAGTTTATACGGCGTCAAAAACATTCAGTACTTC. Filled out from reference TRBV28 and TRBJ2-4, the complete variable domain reads DVKVTQSSRYLVKRTGEKVFLECVQDMDHENMFWYRQDPGLGLRLIYFSYDVKMKEKGDIPEGYSVSREKKERFSLILESASTNQTSMYLCASSLYGVKNIQYFGAGTRLSVL.

The gene calls are TRBV9 and TRBJ2-1; D remains unclear. Trimming took 0 bases from V and 1 from J, leaving 8 bases between them. Germline values: CDR1 SGDLS, CDR2 YYNGEE. CDR3 length: 15 residues. The CDR3 is CASSVVGQSYNEQFF. As DNA, the CDR3 is TGTGCCAGCAGCGTAGTGGGTCAGTCCTACAATGAGCAGTTCTTC.

CDR3 bases: TGCGCCAGCAGCCAAGATCTGAGCACATCTAACTATGGCTACACCTTC. This gives the protein CASSQDLSTSNYGYTF. The gene calls are TRBV4-3 and TRBJ1-2; no definite D call. The CDR3 runs 16 residues. Germline assignment: CDR1 LGHNA and CDR2 YSLEER. The V end was cut by 0 bases, the J end by 0 bases, with 11 bases between.

This sequence joins TRBV12-3 or TRBV12-4 and TRBJ2-3; TRBD2 aligns across 8 bases. The V gene end was trimmed by 6 bases and the J gene end by 5 bases; junction bases not matched to a gene: 19. CDR3 size: 18 residues. This chain's CDR3 is CASSRWVSGLEGGDTQYF. The CDR3 coding sequence is TGTGCCAGCAGCCGCTGGGTCTCGGGACTAGAGGGCGGAGATACGCAGTATTTT.

The V gene is TRBV7-2, the J gene TRBJ2-4; the D gene is possibly TRBD1 (6 bases). Trimming took 3 bases from V and 6 from J, leaving 12 bases between them. The CDR3 sequence is 14 residues long. CDR1 is SGHTA, CDR2 FQGNSA, per germline. The CDR3 sequence is CASSFRTAINIQYF. CDR3 sequence (DNA): TGTGCCAGCAGCTTCCGGACAGCGATAAACATTCAGTACTTC.

The J gene is TRBJ2-4, the V gene TRBV7-2, with 9 bases matching TRBD1. The CDR3 runs 20 residues. The V segment lost 3 bases and the J segment 0 bases; nucleotides outside the gene matches: 15. Germline V gives CDR1 SGHTA, CDR2 FQGNSA. The CDR3 sequence is CASSFHSGDRAGRAKNIQYF. CDR3 coding DNA: TGTGCCAGCAGCTTTCACTCGGGGGACAGGGCGGGGAGAGCCAAAAACATTCAGTACTTC. Supplemented by reference TRBV7-2 and TRBJ2-4, the full variable domain reads GAGVSQSPSNKVTEKGKDVELRCDPISGHTALYWYRQSLGQGLEFLIYFQGNSAPDKSGLPSDRFSAERTGGSVSTLTIQRTQQEDSAVYLCASSFHSGDRAGRAKNIQYFGAGTRLSVL.

V gene TRBV5-1 combines with J gene TRBJ2-1, with a possible D match to TRBD2 (5 bases). Trimming shortened V by 6 bases and J by 0 bases, and 16 bases separated the two germline ends. The CDR3 covers 16 residues. CDR1 and CDR2 from the germline V gene are SGHRS and YFSETQ. For the CDR3, the DNA is TGCGCCAGCACCATAGGGAGTTACAGCTCCTACAATGAGCAGTTCTTC. It yields the protein CASTIGSYSSYNEQFF.

V gene TRBV5-6 combines with J gene TRBJ1-5; a weak D match, TRBD1 (5 bases). V dropped 4 bases and J dropped 0 bases, with 14 bases sitting between them. Germline-derived CDR1 and CDR2 are SGHDT and YYEEEE. CDR3 size: 16 residues. The CDR3 is CASSRSGLNSNQPQHF. Here the CDR3 DNA reads TGTGCCAGCAGCCGGTCGGGACTTAATAGCAATCAGCCCCAGCATTTT.

The rearrangement links TRBV20-1 to TRBJ2-7; D is unclear. The J call may be mistaken, given a closer DNA end match to TRBJ2-5. Germline V lookup: CDR1 DFQATT, CDR2 SNEGSKA (reference sequence). The CDR3 has 13 amino acids. The CDR3: CSARDLARETQYF. CDR3 coding DNA: TGCAGTGCTAGAGATTTGGCGCGAGAGACCCAGTACTTC.

This clonotype was detected many times. At one of its ends the junction is not consistent with the germline gene, which may arise from a read error. The rearrangement joins TRBV5-1 to TRBJ2-7; 9 bases align to TRBD1. This CDR3 spans 14 amino acids. Germline V gives CDR1 SGHRS, CDR2 YFSETQ. The CDR3 region is CASSLGQGVYEQYF. The CDR3 coding sequence is TGTGCCAGCAGTTTGGGACAGGGAGTCTACGAGCAGTACTTC.

V gene TRBV3-1 combines with J gene TRBJ1-4; tentatively, D is TRBD1 (5 bases). The germline CDR1 and CDR2 sequences are LGHDT and YNNKEL (reference sequence). This CDR3 comprises 16 residues. Trimming removed 0 bases from V and 3 bases from J, with 11 bases in between. The CDR3 reads CASSQEVGGANEKLFF. CDR3 sequence (DNA): TGTGCCAGCAGCCAAGAGGTCGGGGGTGCTAATGAAAAACTGTTTTTT. Combining the CDR3 with reference TRBV3-1 and TRBJ1-4 gives the whole variable domain DTAVSQTPKYLVTQMGNDKSIKCEQNLGHDTMYWYKQDSKKFLKIMFSYNNKELIINETVPNRFSPKSPDKAHLNLHINSLELGDSAVYFCASSQEVGGANEKLFFGSGTQLSVL.

This clonotype was seen a handful of times. The V call is TRBV12-3 or TRBV12-4, the J call TRBJ2-3; D is ambiguous. The CDR3 consists of 13 residues. The V gene lost 3 bases and the J gene lost 8 bases, with 12 bases spanning the gap. Written as DNA, the CDR3 is TGTGCCAGCAGTTTGGGTACTGCTACTACGCAGTATTTT. The encoded protein is CASSLGTATTQYF.

The V and J genes are TRBV7-9 and TRBJ2-7, with D possibly TRBD1 on 6 matching bases. The CDR3 consists of 16 residues. CDR1 SEHNR and CDR2 FQNEAQ come from the germline V gene (reference sequence). Deletions cut 5 bases from V and 2 bases from J, with 19 bases between. In DNA form, the CDR3 reads TGTGCCAGCAGCACCCCCAGGGGTTCAGACCCCTACGAGCAGTACTTC. This gives the protein CASSTPRGSDPYEQYF.

The chain uses TRBV20-1 and TRBJ1-5, with no clear D. The CDR3 covers 13 residues. Germline CDR1 DFQATT, CDR2 SNEGSKA (reference sequence). The V end lost 6 bases, the J end lost 2 bases, and 11 bases lay between the germline ends. CDR3 in amino acids: CSAELRGNQPQHF. As DNA, the CDR3 is TGCAGTGCGGAGCTACGGGGCAATCAGCCCCAGCATTTT.

This clonotype came up a few times. The rearrangement joins TRBV28 to TRBJ2-7, with TRBD1 matching over 9 bases. The CDR3 runs to 15 residues. Trimming removed 6 bases from V and 3 bases from J; junction bases left unmatched: 9. CDR1 is MDHEN and CDR2 is SYDVKM in the germline V gene. CDR3 nucleotides: TGTGCCAGCAGGATGGGGACAGGGTCGGTCTACGAGCAGTACTTC. Protein: CASRMGTGSVYEQYF. Complete variable domain (other parts from reference TRBV28 and TRBJ2-7): DVKVTQSSRYLVKRTGEKVFLECVQDMDHENMFWYRQDPGLGLRLIYFSYDVKMKEKGDIPEGYSVSREKKERFSLILESASTNQTSMYLCASRMGTGSVYEQYFGPGTRLTVT.

The rearrangement links TRBV6-2 or TRBV6-3 to TRBJ2-1, with a tentative D call TRBD2 (8 bases). Germline CDR1 reads MNHEY; CDR2 reads SVGEGT. V shed 5 bases and J shed 11 bases, with 16 bases lying between them. This CDR3 comprises 13 residues. CDR3 sequence (DNA): TGTGCCAGCAGTCCCCGGGAGGGGGCTCAGCAGTTCTTC. Translated: CASSPREGAQQFF.

V is TRBV4-2 and J is TRBJ1-2, with D tentatively TRBD1 (6 bases). Trimming pared 3 bases from V and 5 bases from J, leaving 10 bases between. The CDR3 totals 13 residues. Germline loops: CDR1 LGHNA, CDR2 YNFKEQ. The CDR3 is CASSQDGQYGYTF. Here the CDR3 DNA reads TGTGCCAGCAGCCAGGACGGACAGTATGGCTACACCTTC.